Each of the 32 T cell receptor beta chains below was sequenced from the same sample in a study of breast tumors, draining lymph nodes, adjacent tissues. Breast cancer patients provided tissue from their axillary draining lymph nodes. TCRdb used MiXCR to reprocess the multiplex PCR reads, holding one entry per CDR3 protein. The table records 83,000 or so distinct CDR3 sequences, approximately 19% of them present only once. The sample was axillary lymph node tissue. The receptors were sampled from a female donor with breast cancer. Some clones in this sample may be carry-over from other donors' samples.

This clonotype was seen repeatedly, ten times or more. The J gene is TRBJ1-5, the V gene TRBV15, with D unresolved. V was cut by 1 base and J by 0 bases, with 1 base left in between. The CDR3 extends over 13 amino acids. CDR1 and CDR2 (germline): LNHNV, YYDKDF (reference sequence). Written as DNA, the CDR3 is TGTGCCACCAGCAGAGCTAGCAATCAGCCCCAGCATTTT. The encoded protein is CATSRASNQPQHF.

A remark on this clonotype: One junction end disagrees with the germline gene, perhaps due to a read error. The V gene is TRBV28, the J gene TRBJ2-7; D not certain. The germline gives CDR1 MDHEN, CDR2 SYDVKM. The CDR3 runs to 13 residues. DNA of the CDR3: TGTGCCACCAGTAGGCCCCAGACCTGGGAGCAGTACTTC. It encodes CATSRPQTWEQYF.

This clonotype was seen at least ten times. The rearrangement uses TRBV12-3 or TRBV12-4 and TRBJ2-3; TRBD1 aligns across 11 bases. CDR3 length: 16 amino acids. J gave up 1 base and V 5 bases, and 5 bases lay outside the gene matches. CDR3 bases: TGTGCCAGCAGTCCCCGGGACAGGGGGGGCACAGATACGCAGTATTTT. Its protein product is CASSPRDRGGTDTQYF.

As for this clonotype: A much larger clone lies a single base off, so this may be a read error. This CDR3 fails to terminate in the conserved phenylalanine or tryptophan, so it likely reflects a read error. The V call is TRBV12-3 or TRBV12-4, the J call TRBJ2-3; 9 nucleotides agree with TRBD2. Trimming cost V 6 bases and J 5 bases; bases outside gene matches: 6. This CDR3 comprises 14 residues. As DNA, the CDR3 is TGTGCCAGCAGCACTAGCGGGCCTGGAGATACGCAGTATTCT. Amino acid sequence: CASSTSGPGDTQYS.

This clonotype has a count of ten or more. V is TRBV15 and J is TRBJ2-7; D unclear. V lost 0 bases, J lost 1 base, and 10 bases lay in between. Germline assignment: CDR1 LNHNV and CDR2 YYDKDF (reference sequence). The CDR3 has 15 amino acids. CDR3 region: CATSREAHPSYEQYF. In DNA form, the CDR3 reads TGTGCCACCAGCAGAGAGGCACACCCTTCCTACGAGCAGTACTTC.

At least ten counts were recorded for this clonotype. This CDR3 is CASSYSRVREIGQPQHF. CDR3 bases: TGTGCCAGCAGTTACTCGAGGGTAAGAGAAATTGGGCAGCCCCAGCATTTT. V gene TRBV6-5 combines with J gene TRBJ1-5, with D unclear. Trimming stripped 0 bases from V and 7 bases from J, with 19 bases between. The germline CDR1 and CDR2 sequences are MNHEY and SVGAGI. The length of the CDR3 is 17 residues.

Notes on this clonotype: A junction boundary mismatches the germline segment, possibly from a read error. V and J are TRBV10-2 and TRBJ2-1; 9 bases are a match to TRBD2. This CDR3 is 14 amino acids long. CDR1 is WSHSY and CDR2 is SAAADI in the germline V gene. CDR3 sequence reads: CASSERSAGGERFF. CDR3 in DNA: TGCGCCAGCAGTGAGCGGTCAGCGGGAGGTGAGCGGTTCTTC.

This clonotype was seen many times. J is TRBJ2-1 and V is TRBV12-3 or TRBV12-4, with 9 bases that match TRBD1. This CDR3 is 14 amino acids long. V was pared by 5 bases and J by 12 bases, with 11 bases of the junction left unmatched. The CDR3 DNA reads TGTGCCAGCAGTCAGTTACCGGGACAGGGTGTGCAGTTCTTC. Protein sequence: CASSQLPGQGVQFF.

This clonotype was counted ten times or more. The chain couples TRBV7-2 to TRBJ2-3, with D uncertain. Trimming cost V 1 base and J 6 bases, with 11 bases left between them. The CDR3 has 14 residues. Germline loops: CDR1 SGHTA, CDR2 FQGNSA. CDR3 bases: TGTGCCAGCAGCTTAGAAAGTCTCGAGGATACGCAGTATTTT. It encodes CASSLESLEDTQYF.

This clonotype was found many times. This chain links TRBV7-9 with TRBJ2-7; D uncertain. V was trimmed by 6 bases and J by 0 bases, leaving 9 bases between them. Germline V gene lookup returns CDR1 SEHNR and CDR2 FQNEAQ (reference sequence). The CDR3 is made up of 13 amino acids. CDR3 nucleotide sequence: TGTGCCAGCAGATCGACAAACTCCTACGAGCAGTACTTC. This translates into CASRSTNSYEQYF.

This clonotype turned up a few times. The chain links TRBV7-9 to TRBJ1-1; D is undetermined. V was shortened by 4 bases and J by 3 bases, with 12 bases between the two germline ends. There are 14 residues in the CDR3. Germline V CDR1 and CDR2: SEHNR, FQNEAQ (reference sequence). The CDR3 spells CASSSEPRDTEAFF. The CDR3 DNA reads TGTGCCAGCAGCTCAGAGCCAAGGGACACTGAAGCTTTCTTT.

This clonotype was seen repeatedly, ten times or more. This chain links TRBV7-2 with TRBJ2-2, with D maybe TRBD2 (5 bases). This CDR3 is 15 amino acids long. Germline lookup yields CDR1 SGHTA and CDR2 FQGNSA. V was trimmed by 3 bases and J by 0 bases, leaving 8 bases between them. CDR3 region: CASSLRVANTGELFF. CDR3 bases: TGTGCCAGCAGCTTGAGGGTCGCGAACACCGGGGAGCTGTTTTTT.

This clonotype was recorded many times. The chain employs TRBV20-1 and TRBJ2-5; D gene unclear. The V gene's germline CDR1 is DFQATT and CDR2 SNEGSKA (reference sequence). The V and J ends lost 3 bases and 1 base respectively, with 6 bases between them. The CDR3 has 12 residues. DNA of the CDR3: TGCAGTGCTAGCACAGCCCAAGAGACCCAGTACTTC. It encodes CSASTAQETQYF.

Concerning this clonotype: The conserved final phenylalanine or tryptophan is absent from the CDR3, which likely points to a read error. The V gene is TRBV10-1, the J gene TRBJ1-6; 9 bases agree with TRBD1. The CDR3 extends over 14 amino acids. Germline-derived CDR1 and CDR2 are WNHNN and SYGVQD (reference sequence). V was pared by 3 bases and J by 8 bases, with 2 bases of the junction left unmatched. CDR3 sequence reads: CASSEGDRDSPLHS. CDR3 nucleotides: TGCGCCAGCAGTGAAGGGGACAGGGATTCACCCCTCCACTCT.

A note on this clonotype: Lacking the conserved final phenylalanine or tryptophan, this CDR3 likely reflects a read error. This sequence joins TRBV7-2 and TRBJ1-2; D ambiguous. CDR1 and CDR2 (germline): SGHTA, FQGNSA. CDR3 length equals 13 residues. CDR3 sequence reads: CASSYDGNCGYTS. The CDR3 DNA is TGTGCCAGCAGCTACGACGGAAACTGTGGCTACACCTCC.

At least ten counts were recorded for this clonotype. The chain couples TRBV5-1 to TRBJ2-1; 8 bases line up with TRBD2. CDR1 and CDR2 (germline): SGHRS, YFSETQ. CDR3 length: 15 amino acids. J gave up 4 bases and V 1 base, and 4 bases lay outside the gene matches. This CDR3 reads CASSLLGLEYNEQFF. The CDR3, as DNA: TGCGCCAGCAGCTTGTTGGGACTAGAGTACAATGAGCAGTTCTTC.

This clonotype was seen only once. This could be a read error, since a much larger clone is one nucleotide away. This chain connects TRBV7-3 to TRBJ2-2; 12 bases line up with TRBD2. The CDR3 extends over 16 amino acids. Germline values: CDR1 SGHTA, CDR2 FQGTGA. Trimming took 5 bases from V and 7 from J; bases not matched to a gene: 8. The CDR3 sequence: CASSPQTSGSHGELFF. In nucleotides, the CDR3 is TGTGCCAGCAGCCCCCAGACTAGCGGGAGCCACGGGGAGCTGTTTTTT.

This clonotype appeared many times. The chain uses TRBV2 and TRBJ2-1; perhaps TRBD1 as D (5 bases). The CDR3 sequence is 15 residues long. Trimming shortened V by 4 bases and J by 8 bases, and 18 bases separated the two germline ends. The V gene's germline CDR1 is SNHLY and CDR2 FYNNEI. CDR3 sequence reads: CASSGRIMQGYEQFF. The CDR3 region has the DNA TGTGCCAGCAGTGGGAGAATAATGCAGGGATATGAGCAGTTCTTC. The complete variable domain, with remaining parts taken from reference TRBV2 and TRBJ2-1, reads EPEVTQTPSHQVTQMGQEVILRCVPISNHLYFYWYRQILGQKVEFLVSFYNNEISEKSEIFDDQFSVERPDGSNFTLKIRSTKLEDSAMYFCASSGRIMQGYEQFFGPGTRLTVL.

The table lists this clonotype with many counts. V gene TRBV24-1 combines with J gene TRBJ2-3; 15 nucleotides align to TRBD2. The germline V gene encodes CDR1 KGHDR and CDR2 SFDVKD. V lost 4 bases, J lost 3 bases, and 4 bases stayed unmatched. There are 17 residues in the CDR3. DNA for the CDR3: TGTGCCACCAGTGAGGGAGGACTAGCGGGAGGGACAGATACGCAGTATTTT. As protein: CATSEGGLAGGTDTQYF.

This clonotype was seen ten or more times. CDR3 coding DNA: TGTGCCAGCAGTGAGTGGGCGGGAGAGTTGGAGACCCAGTACTTC. Amino acids: CASSEWAGELETQYF. The chain uses TRBV2 and TRBJ2-5; TRBD2 agrees at 7 bases. V shed 3 bases, J shed 5 bases, and the junction held 9 bases outside the gene matches. Germline assignment: CDR1 SNHLY and CDR2 FYNNEI. This CDR3 is built from 15 residues.

As to this clonotype: A much larger clone differs by one base, so this may be a read error. The chain is built from TRBV16 and TRBJ2-1; D ambiguous. The CDR3 loop spans 12 amino acids. Trimming removed 6 bases from V and 8 bases from J, with 11 bases in between. The germline CDR1 and CDR2 sequences are KGHSY and FQNENV. The CDR3 loop reads CASRRIRDEQFF. CDR3 sequence (DNA): TGTGCCAGCAGACGCATTAGAGATGAGCAGTTCTTC.

This clonotype was observed at least ten times. The rearrangement uses TRBV20-1 and TRBJ2-2; 13 positions match TRBD2. The CDR3 totals 15 residues. Germline lookup yields CDR1 DFQATT and CDR2 SNEGSKA (reference sequence). The V segment lost 6 bases and the J segment 2 bases; nucleotides outside the gene matches: 3. Here the CDR3 reads CSARTSGSNTGELFF. Written as DNA, the CDR3 is TGCAGTGCGCGGACTAGCGGGAGCAACACCGGGGAGCTGTTTTTT.

This clonotype was observed many times. CDR3 sequence: CASSQVQEGYEQYF. The CDR3 nucleotides are TGCGCCAGCAGCCAAGTCCAGGAAGGGTACGAGCAGTACTTC. The rearrangement links TRBV4-1 to TRBJ2-7, with D unclear. The CDR3 loop spans 14 amino acids. Germline CDR1 and CDR2: MGHRA and YSYEKL. Deletions cut 1 base from V and 4 bases from J, with 11 bases between.

The chain links TRBV18 to TRBJ2-7; D perhaps matches TRBD1 (6 bases). Trimming removed 3 bases at V and 3 bases at J, with 9 bases between. CDR3 size: 13 residues. Germline CDR1 reads KGHSH; CDR2 reads LQKENI. CDR3 amino acids: CASSPAGVYEQYF. CDR3 nucleotides: TGTGCCAGCTCACCGGCAGGGGTCTACGAGCAGTACTTC. Complete variable domain (other parts from reference TRBV18 and TRBJ2-7): NAGVMQNPRHLVRRRGQEARLRCSPMKGHSHVYWYRQLPEEGLKFMVYLQKENIIDESGMPKERFSAEFPKEGPSILRIQQVVRGDSAAYFCASSPAGVYEQYFGPGTRLTVT.

This clonotype came up many times. The J gene is TRBJ2-7, the V gene TRBV20-1; D is uncertain. The ends were cut back, 3 bases at V and 2 bases at J, with 8 bases in the middle. This CDR3 is built from 12 residues. Germline assignment: CDR1 DFQATT and CDR2 SNEGSKA (reference sequence). The CDR3 bases are TGCAGTGCTAGTGAGGTAACCTACGAGCAGTACTTC. Protein product: CSASEVTYEQYF.

Ten or more counts support this clonotype. The gene calls are TRBV3-1 and TRBJ2-1; 12 bases are a match to TRBD2. The germline gives CDR1 LGHDT, CDR2 YNNKEL (reference sequence). V lost 6 bases, J lost 9 bases, and 3 bases stayed unmatched. CDR3 size: 13 residues. The CDR3 bases are TGTGCCAGCAGTCCACTAGCGGGAGGTGAGCAGTTCTTC. Translation gives CASSPLAGGEQFF.

V gene TRBV6-6 combines with J gene TRBJ1-5; tentative D call: TRBD1 (6 bases). There are 17 residues in the CDR3. The V and J ends lost 2 bases and 0 bases respectively, with 14 bases between them. Germline CDR1 and CDR2: MNHNY and SVGAGI (reference sequence). This chain's CDR3 is CASSYLQGAYSNQPQHF. The CDR3 DNA reads as TGTGCCAGCAGTTACCTACAGGGTGCTTATAGCAATCAGCCCCAGCATTTT.

The genes are TRBV27 and TRBJ1-4; D perhaps matches TRBD1 (5 bases). Germline assignment: CDR1 MNHEY and CDR2 SMNVEV (reference sequence). The CDR3 runs to 15 residues. The V end was cut by 9 bases, the J end by 3 bases, with 17 bases between. The CDR3 loop reads CASGPQGRANEKLFF. The CDR3 DNA reads as TGTGCCAGTGGCCCCCAGGGTCGGGCTAATGAAAAACTGTTTTTT.

The J gene is TRBJ1-3, the V gene TRBV2; unclear D gene. Trimming left V 4 bases short and J 4 bases short, with 17 bases between. From germline, CDR1 is SNHLY and CDR2 FYNNEI. The CDR3 contains 16 residues. The chain's CDR3 is CASSVRTQLSGNTIYF. The CDR3 DNA sequence: TGTGCCAGCAGTGTTCGTACACAATTATCGGGAAACACCATATATTTT.

Regarding this clonotype: It may be a read error: a sequence one base away is much more abundant. The conserved phenylalanine or tryptophan is not found at the CDR3 terminus, so this likely reflects a read error. The genes are TRBV6-5 and TRBJ2-1; D may be TRBD1 (5 bases). Germline CDR1 reads MNHEY; CDR2 reads SVGAGI. The germline V and J ends were trimmed by 2 bases and 5 bases, with 16 bases remaining between them. The CDR3 length is 16 residues. This CDR3 is CASSYRIMGPNNEQFL. The CDR3 region has the DNA TGTGCCAGCAGTTACCGGATCATGGGGCCCAACAATGAGCAGTTCCTC.

This clonotype was counted many times. This rearrangement joins TRBV10-3 to TRBJ2-5; 7 bases agree with TRBD2. Germline CDR1 ENHRY, CDR2 SYGVKD. The CDR3 length is 13 residues. The V gene end was trimmed by 6 bases and the J gene end by 3 bases; junction bases not matched to a gene: 4. CDR3 nucleotides: TGTGCCATCAGCAGCGGGGTGGAAGAGACCCAGTACTTC. Translated: CAISSGVEETQYF.

Many counts were recorded for this clonotype. The chain uses TRBV7-2 and TRBJ2-5; 7 positions agree with TRBD2. Unmatched junction bases numbered 13, after V lost 3 bases and J lost 3 bases. CDR1 is SGHTA and CDR2 is FQGNSA in the germline V gene. The length of the CDR3 is 17 residues. CDR3 loop: CASSFAPSLAEKETQYF. In nucleotides, the CDR3 is TGTGCCAGCAGCTTCGCACCCAGCCTAGCGGAAAAAGAGACCCAGTACTTC.